What follows are 30 T cell receptor beta chains derived from one specimen sequenced in a study of graft-versus-host responses after intestinal transplantation. Sequencing was performed with immunoSEQ multiplex PCR; in TCRdb, only in-frame clones are kept and a portion is missing. The sample has more than 85,000 clones; approximately 92% are singletons. No antigen has been identified for these receptors. The sample consisted of unstimulated CD8+ T cells sorted from spleen or lymph node cells, taken before intestinal transplant. The origin of the receptors is a human donor who received an intestinal transplant.

The chain employs TRBV9 and TRBJ2-1; 11 bases fit TRBD2. CDR3 length: 16 amino acids. CDR1 and CDR2 (germline): SGDLS, YYNGEE. V gave up 4 bases and J gave up 4 bases; unmatched junction bases: 7. The CDR3: CASSPRLAGLYNEQFF. The CDR3 DNA follows: TGTGCCAGCAGCCCAAGACTAGCGGGATTATACAATGAGCAGTTCTTC.

The DNA of the CDR3 is TGTGCCAGCAGTCCACCCCGCGGGCGGGAGGCAGATACGCAGTATTTT. Amino acid sequence: CASSPPRGREADTQYF. The genes are TRBV28 and TRBJ2-3; 8 bases map to TRBD2. This CDR3 has 16 amino acids. Germline assignment: CDR1 MDHEN and CDR2 SYDVKM. J gave up 4 bases and V 5 bases, and 11 bases lay outside the gene matches.

V is TRBV2 and J is TRBJ2-7; D call uncertain. V shed 8 bases and J shed 5 bases, with 16 bases lying between them. Per the germline V gene, CDR1 is SNHLY and CDR2 is FYNNEI. This CDR3 comprises 13 residues. The CDR3: CASDRPGPNEQYF. Written as DNA, the CDR3 is TGTGCCAGCGACCGACCAGGTCCAAACGAGCAGTACTTC.

The gene calls are TRBV27 and TRBJ2-7, with D unclear. V shed 3 bases and J shed 3 bases, with 15 bases lying between them. Germline loops: CDR1 MNHEY, CDR2 SMNVEV (reference sequence). This CDR3 is built from 15 residues. The CDR3: CASSLASGSYYEQYF. The DNA of the CDR3 is TGTGCCAGCAGTTTGGCATCCGGGTCGTACTACGAGCAGTACTTC.

The rearrangement joins TRBV11-3 to TRBJ2-1, with 8 bases identical to TRBD2. The CDR3 runs to 14 residues. Trimming cost V 1 base and J 6 bases; bases outside gene matches: 2. The V gene's germline CDR1 is SGHNT and CDR2 YENEEA. The CDR3 here is CASSLAGLANEQFF. CDR3 nucleotide sequence: TGTGCCAGCAGCTTAGCAGGACTAGCCAATGAGCAGTTCTTC.

The chain employs TRBV11-2 and TRBJ2-3, with a tentative D call TRBD2 (5 bases). The V end lost 5 bases, the J end lost 5 bases, and 17 bases lay between the germline ends. Germline V lookup: CDR1 SGHAT, CDR2 FQNNGV. The CDR3 has 15 residues. In DNA, the CDR3 is TGTGCCAGCAGCCAATCGACTACCTCCGGAGATACGCAGTATTTT. Amino acids: CASSQSTTSGDTQYF.

V and J are TRBV2 and TRBJ1-2, with D unresolved. CDR1 is SNHLY and CDR2 is FYNNEI in the germline V gene. The CDR3 is 14 amino acids. V lost 4 bases and J 3 bases, leaving 12 bases between the germline ends. CDR3 nucleotide sequence: TGTGCCAGCAGTGCCAGGCTAGCGGACTATGGCTACACCTTC. Translated, it gives CASSARLADYGYTF.

The chain uses TRBV6-5 and TRBJ2-1, with TRBD2 identical over 8 bases. This CDR3 has 15 residues. CDR1 is MNHEY and CDR2 is SVGAGI in the germline V gene. The ends lost 5 bases at V and 8 bases at J; junction bases unmatched: 11. The CDR3, as DNA: TGTGCCAGCAGTGGGGTAGCGGGACCCCCACATGAGCAGTTCTTC. It encodes CASSGVAGPPHEQFF.

This chain joins TRBV4-1 and TRBJ1-1, with D possibly TRBD1 on 5 matching bases. Germline V lookup: CDR1 MGHRA, CDR2 YSYEKL. V lost 1 base, J lost 6 bases, and 9 bases lay in between. The CDR3 spans 13 residues. CDR3 sequence reads: CASSQGQGPEAFF. The CDR3 nucleotides read TGCGCCAGCAGCCAAGGGCAGGGCCCTGAAGCTTTCTTT.

The chain is built from TRBV5-1 and TRBJ2-3, with 9 bases identical to TRBD1. Trimming removed 2 bases from V and 4 bases from J; junction bases left unmatched: 8. Germline CDR1 reads SGHRS; CDR2 reads YFSETQ. CDR3 length equals 16 residues. CDR3 residues: CASSFRDREFADTQYF. Here the CDR3 DNA reads TGCGCCAGCAGCTTCCGGGACAGGGAATTTGCAGATACGCAGTATTTT.

For this clone: Distinct nucleotide sequences in the sample also encode this CDR3. This chain connects TRBV30 to TRBJ2-3; D is unresolved. V dropped 2 bases and J dropped 2 bases, with 5 bases sitting between them. The CDR3 extends over 12 amino acids. Germline values: CDR1 GTSNPN, CDR2 SVGIG (reference sequence). As DNA, the CDR3 is TGTGCCTGGAGTCCCAACACAGATACGCAGTATTTT. Protein sequence: CAWSPNTDTQYF.

Here the CDR3 reads CASSPGLAGANEQFF. The CDR3 nucleotides read TGTGCCAGCAGCCCGGGACTAGCGGGAGCTAATGAGCAGTTCTTC. The rearrangement uses TRBV7-3 and TRBJ2-1, with TRBD2 matching over 14 bases. After removal of 5 bases from V and 7 bases from J, the junction contained 4 bases not matched to a gene. Germline V CDR1 and CDR2: SGHTA, FQGTGA. CDR3 length: 15 residues. Based on the CDR3 plus reference TRBV7-3 and TRBJ2-1, the full variable domain is GAGVSQTPSNKVTEKGKYVELRCDPISGHTALYWYRQSLGQGPEFLIYFQGTGAADDSGLPNDRFFAVRPEGSVSTLKIQRTERGDSAVYLCASSPGLAGANEQFFGPGTRLTVL.

The chain recombines TRBV9 with TRBJ1-1, with D maybe TRBD1 (6 bases). Germline assignment: CDR1 SGDLS and CDR2 YYNGEE. The CDR3 is 15 amino acids. Trimming stripped 4 bases from V and 0 bases from J, with 13 bases between. CDR3 region: CASSLRTELNTEAFF. DNA for the CDR3: TGTGCCAGCAGCCTCCGGACAGAGTTGAACACTGAAGCTTTCTTT.

The J gene is TRBJ1-3, the V gene TRBV29-1; D not resolved. Trimming took off 5 bases at V and 6 bases at J, with 14 bases between the two ends. Germline V gene sequence: CDR1 SQVTM, CDR2 ANQGSEA. The CDR3 is 13 amino acids. The CDR3 sequence is CSVYEEIENTIYF. The CDR3 DNA is TGCAGCGTTTATGAGGAGATCGAAAACACCATATATTTT.

The rearrangement uses TRBV5-1 and TRBJ2-7; possible D gene TRBD2, 6 bases. V lost 6 bases and J lost 2, with 12 bases in between. The CDR3 totals 13 residues. The germline gives CDR1 SGHRS, CDR2 YFSETQ. In DNA form, the CDR3 reads TGCGCCAGCATTGATAGCGGCGCCTACGAGCAGTACTTC. Protein sequence: CASIDSGAYEQYF.

This clone was recorded once. The V and J genes are TRBV5-6 and TRBJ1-1, with D possibly being TRBD1 (6 bases). The CDR3 totals 15 residues. V was clipped by 4 bases and J by 6 bases, with 19 bases between them. CDR1 and CDR2 from the germline V gene are SGHDT and YYEEEE. CDR3 in DNA: TGTGCCAGCAGCCTCCTTCGCCAGGGGCCGCCTGAAGCTTTCTTT. This sequence encodes CASSLLRQGPPEAFF.

V usage is TRBV27 and J usage is TRBJ1-5, with a tentative D call TRBD1 (5 bases). The ends were cut back, 6 bases at V and 0 bases at J, with 12 bases in the middle. Germline CDR1 is MNHEY and CDR2 is SMNVEV (reference sequence). This CDR3 has 15 residues. This CDR3 is CASRLGVYSNQPQHF. In DNA, the CDR3 is TGTGCCAGCAGACTAGGGGTATATAGCAATCAGCCCCAGCATTTT.

V and J are TRBV11-2 and TRBJ2-3, with D uncertain. V lost 2 bases to trimming and J lost 1 base, with 13 bases between them. Germline CDR1 is SGHAT and CDR2 is FQNNGV. The CDR3 covers 16 residues. The chain's CDR3 is CASSLRGLGRTDTQYF. The CDR3 nucleotides are TGTGCCAGCAGCTTACGAGGCCTTGGGCGCACAGATACGCAGTATTTT.

The chain employs TRBV5-1 and TRBJ2-7; 8 nucleotides line up with TRBD1. The CDR3 length is 13 residues. Trimming took 3 bases from V and 4 from J; bases not matched to a gene: 3. Germline V gene lookup returns CDR1 SGHRS and CDR2 YFSETQ. CDR3 in DNA: TGCGCCAGCAGCTACGGACAGGGTTACGAGCAGTACTTC. It codes for CASSYGQGYEQYF.

The rearrangement joins TRBV5-1 to TRBJ2-7; D is ambiguous. Trimming removed 0 bases at V and 5 bases at J, with 15 bases between. Germline assignment: CDR1 SGHRS and CDR2 YFSETQ. The CDR3 is made up of 15 amino acids. Here the CDR3 reads CASSLEWMEGDEQYF. CDR3 sequence (DNA): TGCGCCAGCAGCTTGGAGTGGATGGAAGGAGACGAGCAGTACTTC.

The chain recombines TRBV29-1 with TRBJ2-3; D tentatively fits TRBD1 or TRBD2 (5 bases each). CDR3 size: 14 residues. The ends were cut back, 4 bases at V and 3 bases at J, with 14 bases in the middle. Looked up from germline, CDR1 is SQVTM and CDR2 is ANQGSEA. The CDR3 DNA reads TGCAGCGTTGGAGGGGCAGGGTGGACAGATACGCAGTATTTT. Protein product: CSVGGAGWTDTQYF.

This chain uses TRBV4-1 with TRBJ2-1, with D perhaps TRBD2 (6 bases). Trimming left V 1 base short and J 5 bases short, with 18 bases between. The germline gives CDR1 MGHRA, CDR2 YSYEKL. The CDR3 covers 17 residues. The CDR3 loop reads CASSQVFLREFNNEQFF. The DNA for the CDR3 is TGCGCCAGCAGCCAAGTCTTTCTCCGGGAGTTTAACAATGAGCAGTTCTTC.

The V and J genes are TRBV10-3 and TRBJ2-7, with D maybe TRBD1 (6 bases). CDR1 ENHRY and CDR2 SYGVKD come from the germline V gene. This CDR3 comprises 14 residues. The CDR3 sequence: CASGAAMRPYEQYF. CDR3 bases: TGTGCGTCAGGGGCCGCAATGAGGCCCTACGAGCAGTACTTC.

This chain uses TRBV7-9 with TRBJ2-7; no firm D call. Trimming took off 3 bases at V and 9 bases at J, with 18 bases between the two ends. Germline lookup yields CDR1 SEHNR and CDR2 FQNEAQ (reference sequence). The CDR3 has 14 amino acids. CDR3 protein: CASSFSGSFNGQYF. The CDR3 nucleotides are TGTGCCAGCAGCTTTTCCGGGTCCTTTAATGGGCAGTACTTC.

The chain employs TRBV15 and TRBJ2-1; 9 nucleotides agree with TRBD2. The CDR3 runs to 15 residues. Unmatched junction bases numbered 3, after V lost 0 bases and J lost 6 bases. The germline gives CDR1 LNHNV, CDR2 YYDKDF (reference sequence). CDR3 sequence: CATSRDSGRGNEQFF. In DNA, the CDR3 is TGTGCCACCAGCAGAGATAGCGGGAGAGGCAATGAGCAGTTCTTC. Full variable domain (remainder filled in from reference TRBV15 and TRBJ2-1): DAMVIQNPRYQVTQFGKPVTLSCSQTLNHNVMYWYQQKSSQAPKLLFHYYDKDFNNEADTPDNFQSRRPNTSFCFLDIRSPGLGDTAMYLCATSRDSGRGNEQFFGPGTRLTVL.

The CDR3 sequence: CASSRPGTSVNEQFF. In DNA form, the CDR3 reads TGTGCCAGCAGCCGTCCCGGGACTAGCGTTAATGAGCAGTTCTTC. The chain has TRBV7-9 and TRBJ2-1; 10 bases are shared with TRBD2. J lost 7 bases, V lost 5 bases, and 8 bases had no gene match. CDR1 is SEHNR, CDR2 FQNEAQ, per germline (reference sequence). The CDR3 spans 15 residues.

V gene TRBV6-6 combines with J gene TRBJ2-1; TRBD2 is a possible D gene (6 bases). Looked up from germline, CDR1 is MNHNY and CDR2 is SVGAGI (reference sequence). The V end was cut by 4 bases, the J end by 8 bases, with 15 bases between. This CDR3 is 14 amino acids long. DNA of the CDR3: TGTGCCAGCAGTTCGGGACTTTCTGGCGATGAGCAGTTCTTC. Protein sequence: CASSSGLSGDEQFF.

Here the CDR3 DNA reads TGCGCCAGCAGCCAAGAGTGGGGGCGAGAGACTGGGAATGAGCAGTTCTTC. Residues: CASSQEWGRETGNEQFF. The genes are TRBV4-1 and TRBJ2-1, with a possible D match to TRBD1 (6 bases). The V gene's germline CDR1 is MGHRA and CDR2 YSYEKL. Trimming pared 0 bases from V and 7 bases from J, leaving 19 bases between. This CDR3 is 17 amino acids long.

V gene TRBV19 combines with J gene TRBJ2-1; 13 bases map to TRBD2. Per the germline V gene, CDR1 is LNHDA and CDR2 is SQIVND (reference sequence). This CDR3 is 14 amino acids long. The V segment lost 6 bases and the J segment 10 bases; nucleotides outside the gene matches: 6. The CDR3 here is CASRLAGGAGEQFF. The CDR3 nucleotides are TGTGCCAGTAGACTAGCGGGGGGGGCGGGCGAGCAGTTCTTC.

The CDR3 reads CASRTGTSLGCEQYF. The CDR3 nucleotides read TGCGCCAGCAGAACCGGGACTAGCCTCGGTTGCGAGCAGTACTTC. The rearrangement uses TRBV10-1 and TRBJ2-7; TRBD2 aligns across 9 bases. Germline loops: CDR1 WNHNN, CDR2 SYGVQD (reference sequence). Trimming at V came to 6 bases and at J to 6 bases, leaving 12 bases not matched to a gene. The CDR3 covers 15 residues.